This TCR beta chain derives from a study of cytomegalovirus exposure and HLA in healthy donors. The PCR made use of 60 Vbeta and 13 Jbeta primers. Sequenced by immunoSEQ multiplex PCR; TCRdb stores in-frame clones only, minus some. The sample shows around 180,000 clones, less than 85% of them seen only once. The V gene lost 1 base and the J gene lost 0 bases, with 15 bases spanning the gap. This CDR3 region has 17 residues. CDR1 is MDHEN and CDR2 is SYDVKM in the germline V gene. Study-wide findings and caveats: Immune exposure information available was restricted to CMV serostatus. Productive status was seen about 90% or about 30% of the time for most TCR beta V segments in an earlier analysis. Versus the approximately 700-donor mean, an Asian-associated ancestry cluster reportedly showed fewer N-insertions in a later analysis. A later analysis showed that HLA-associated TCR beta chains had undergone more clonal expansion than equally common others.

A note on this clone: The antigen is undetermined.

This sequence was found in a boy between 2 and 10 years old in good health and CMV-seronegative. The gene calls are TRBV28 and TRBJ1-1; D might be TRBD1 (6 bases). The specimen sequenced was PBMCs. CDR3 region: CASSLLERDTMNTEAFF. DNA for the CDR3: TGTGCCAGCAGTTTATTAGAACGGGACACCATGAACACTGAAGCTTTCTTT.